Each of the 28 T cell receptor beta chains below was sequenced from the same sample in a study of OX40 agonist ivuxolimab in advanced cancers. Repertoires were generated with immunoSEQ multiplex PCR, while TCRdb's copy carries only in-frame clones and drops some. The sample yields about 58,000 clones, roughly 85% seen once. The sequencing here drew on CD4+ or CD8+ T cells sorted from blood, taken in a trial of the OX40 agonist ivuxolimab. These receptors were taken from an adult with an advanced solid tumor such as melanoma, head and neck, liver or kidney cancer.

This sequence joins TRBV27 and TRBJ2-1, with unresolved D. Trimming stripped 8 bases from V and 0 bases from J, with 5 bases between. The V gene's germline CDR1 is MNHEY and CDR2 SMNVEV (reference sequence). The CDR3 loop spans 12 amino acids. The CDR3 sequence: CASESSYNEQFF. Here the CDR3 DNA reads TGTGCCAGCGAAAGCTCCTACAATGAGCAGTTCTTC.

This clone was picked up one time. This chain connects TRBV5-1 to TRBJ2-7; TRBD2 matches at 7 bases. V shed 2 bases, J shed 2 bases, and the junction held 7 bases outside the gene matches. Per germline, CDR1 SGHRS and CDR2 YFSETQ. CDR3 length: 15 amino acids. The CDR3 spells CASSLAAGVTYEQYF. The CDR3 DNA sequence: TGCGCCAGCAGCTTAGCGGCGGGGGTAACCTACGAGCAGTACTTC.

This chain links TRBV10-3 with TRBJ2-5, with 10 bases fitting TRBD1. V was clipped by 11 bases and J by 0 bases; unmatched bases: 3. CDR1 and CDR2 from the germline V gene are ENHRY and SYGVKD. This CDR3 is 13 amino acids long. The CDR3 DNA is TGTGCCGCCGGACAGGGGGACCAAGAGACCCAGTACTTC. It codes for CAAGQGDQETQYF.

The CDR3 DNA is TGCGCCAGCAGCCAAGTTAGCGGGGGCTCAGATACGCAGTATTTT. This translates into CASSQVSGGSDTQYF. V is TRBV4-3 and J is TRBJ2-3, with 9 nucleotides matching TRBD2. Per the germline V gene, CDR1 is LGHNA and CDR2 is YSLEER. V dropped 1 base and J dropped 4; count of bases not matched to a gene: 3. The length of the CDR3 is 15 residues.

J is TRBJ2-2 and V is TRBV18, with D possibly being TRBD2 (5 bases). The V gene's germline CDR1 is KGHSH and CDR2 LQKENI. Trimming pared 1 base from V and 2 bases from J, leaving 8 bases between. The CDR3 runs to 15 residues. CDR3 coding DNA: TGTGCCAGCTCACCACGGGAGCTCAACACCGGGGAGCTGTTTTTT. Its translation is CASSPRELNTGELFF.

Only a few counts were recorded for this clone. The rearrangement links TRBV5-1 to TRBJ2-3; D could derive from TRBD1 or TRBD2 (5 bases each). The CDR3 is 14 amino acids. With 1 base removed from V and 2 bases from J, the gap between germline ends came to 8 bases. Germline assignment: CDR1 SGHRS and CDR2 YFSETQ. The CDR3 DNA reads as TGCGCCAGCAGCTTGTACGGGGCCACAGATACGCAGTATTTT. The encoded protein is CASSLYGATDTQYF.

J is TRBJ2-3 and V is TRBV7-9, with 11 nucleotides matching TRBD2. There are 16 residues in the CDR3. The J segment lost 5 bases and the V segment lost 4 bases, leaving 8 bases of the junction unmatched. Germline V CDR1 and CDR2: SEHNR, FQNEAQ (reference sequence). This chain's CDR3 is CASSSLTSGVEDTQYF. CDR3 nucleotide sequence: TGTGCCAGCAGCTCCCTGACTAGCGGGGTGGAAGATACGCAGTATTTT. Looking up the rest from reference TRBV7-9 and TRBJ2-3 gives the full variable domain: DTGVSQNPRHKITKRGQNVTFRCDPISEHNRLYWYRQTLGQGPEFLTYFQNEAQLEKSRLLSDRFSAERPKGSFSTLEIQRTEQGDSAMYLCASSSLTSGVEDTQYFGPGTRLTVL.

The gene calls are TRBV30 and TRBJ2-3, with TRBD1 matching 12 bases. This CDR3 is 16 amino acids long. Germline V gives CDR1 GTSNPN, CDR2 SVGIG (reference sequence). The ends lost 1 base at V and 3 bases at J; junction bases unmatched: 5. The CDR3 nucleotides are TGTGCCTGGAGTGCGGGGACAGGGGGCAGGACAGATACGCAGTATTTT. It translates to CAWSAGTGGRTDTQYF.

The chain is built from TRBV28 and TRBJ1-2, with 9 bases fitting TRBD1. CDR3 length: 17 amino acids. V lost 3 bases and J lost 6; bases outside the gene matches: 14. In germline, CDR1 is MDHEN, CDR2 SYDVKM. The CDR3 sequence: CASSFWTGEGLRHGYTF. The CDR3 coding sequence is TGTGCCAGCAGTTTCTGGACAGGGGAAGGATTGCGGCATGGCTACACCTTC.

The J gene is TRBJ1-1, the V gene TRBV27; 7 positions match TRBD1. Germline V gene lookup returns CDR1 MNHEY and CDR2 SMNVEV (reference sequence). CDR3 size: 13 residues. Trimming at V came to 6 bases and at J to 8 bases, leaving 9 bases not matched to a gene. The CDR3 is CASRIQGMGEAFF. CDR3 DNA sequence: TGTGCCAGCAGGATACAGGGGATGGGGGAAGCTTTCTTT.

J is TRBJ2-7 and V is TRBV29-1; TRBD1 or TRBD2 may be the D gene (5 bases each). The CDR3 length is 13 residues. The V end was cut by 4 bases, the J end by 0 bases, with 10 bases between. Per germline, CDR1 SQVTM and CDR2 ANQGSEA. The CDR3 sequence is CSVGDGPSYEQYF. CDR3 DNA: TGCAGCGTTGGGGACGGGCCCTCCTACGAGCAGTACTTC.

V gene TRBV5-1 combines with J gene TRBJ2-5; D is unresolved. Germline CDR1 and CDR2: SGHRS and YFSETQ. Trimming left V 0 bases short and J 5 bases short, with 5 bases between. The CDR3 has 12 amino acids. The CDR3 coding sequence is TGCGCCAGCAGCTTGGGTTCTGAGACCCAGTACTTC. It encodes CASSLGSETQYF.

The chain is built from TRBV6-1 and TRBJ1-5, with unresolved D. V was trimmed by 3 bases and J by 3 bases, leaving 9 bases between them. The CDR3 is 14 amino acids. CDR1 is MNHNS and CDR2 is SASEGT in the germline V gene. CDR3 DNA sequence: TGTGCCAGCAGTGATGGCAGGCACAATCAGCCCCAGCATTTT. Encoded protein: CASSDGRHNQPQHF.

This clone has only one observation. At one boundary the junction diverges from the germline segment, which might be a read error. The chain links TRBV4-2 to TRBJ1-2; weak D call: TRBD1 (5 bases). From germline, CDR1 is LGHNA and CDR2 YNFKEQ. This CDR3 has 16 residues. CDR3 sequence reads: CAGSLGGQADLYGYTF. The CDR3 DNA reads as TGTGCCGGCAGCCTGGGTGGACAAGCCGATCTCTATGGCTACACCTTC.

The V call is TRBV28, the J call TRBJ2-1, with TRBD2 matching 9 bases. The CDR3 consists of 13 residues. With 7 bases clipped from V and 2 bases from J, the junction kept 0 bases outside the gene matches. Germline V CDR1 and CDR2: MDHEN, SYDVKM. CDR3 nucleotides: TGTGCCAGCAAGCGGGGGGCCTACAATGAGCAGTTCTTC. It translates to CASKRGAYNEQFF.

V gene TRBV6-6 combines with J gene TRBJ1-4, with TRBD1 as a possible D gene (5 bases). The CDR3 runs to 16 residues. Germline loops: CDR1 MNHNY, CDR2 SVGAGI (reference sequence). V was cut by 5 bases and J by 7 bases, with 20 bases left in between. The CDR3 coding sequence is TGTGCCAGCAGTAAGAAGTTCGGGGATGGGGGTGAAAAACTGTTTTTT. Translated, it gives CASSKKFGDGGEKLFF.

The chain employs TRBV28 and TRBJ2-7; D may be TRBD2 (7 bases). Trimming pared 7 bases from V and 2 bases from J, leaving 18 bases between. Per the germline V gene, CDR1 is MDHEN and CDR2 is SYDVKM. This CDR3 region has 15 residues. Here the CDR3 reads CASIPGGGGPYEQYF. The CDR3 DNA reads as TGTGCCAGCATCCCCGGTGGGGGGGGGCCCTACGAGCAGTACTTC.

This clone appeared once. V is TRBV7-2 and J is TRBJ1-2, with unresolved D. From germline, CDR1 is SGHTA and CDR2 FQGNSA. Trimming took off 0 bases at V and 3 bases at J, with 8 bases between the two ends. The CDR3 totals 14 residues. The CDR3 DNA follows: TGTGCCAGCAGCTTAGCGCCGGCGGACTATGGCTACACCTTC. It is translated as CASSLAPADYGYTF. The entire variable domain, with the rest obtained from reference TRBV7-2 and TRBJ1-2, is as follows: GAGVSQSPSNKVTEKGKDVELRCDPISGHTALYWYRQSLGQGLEFLIYFQGNSAPDKSGLPSDRFSAERTGGSVSTLTIQRTQQEDSAVYLCASSLAPADYGYTFGSGTRLTVV.

CDR3 protein: CASSPTRGYYGYTF. CDR3 DNA: TGTGCCAGCAGTCCCACGAGGGGCTACTATGGCTACACCTTC. This chain uses TRBV28 with TRBJ1-2; maybe TRBD1 (5 bases). Trimming removed 5 bases at V and 3 bases at J, with 13 bases between. Germline V gene sequence: CDR1 MDHEN, CDR2 SYDVKM. The CDR3 is 14 residues long.

This sequence joins TRBV30 and TRBJ1-5, with a tentative D call TRBD1 (5 bases). CDR1 and CDR2 from the germline V gene are GTSNPN and SVGIG (reference sequence). This CDR3 is built from 15 residues. Trimming left V 1 base short and J 0 bases short, with 10 bases between. The CDR3 sequence: CAWSAGGTSNQPQHF. The CDR3 DNA is TGTGCCTGGAGTGCCGGGGGAACTAGCAATCAGCCCCAGCATTTT.

The chain links TRBV11-1 to TRBJ2-3; 9 bases agree with TRBD2. V was clipped by 5 bases and J by 0 bases; unmatched bases: 9. The V gene's germline CDR1 is SGHAT and CDR2 FQDESV (reference sequence). The CDR3 extends over 17 amino acids. For the CDR3, the DNA is TGTGCCAGCAGCCGCAGAGCGGGGGGTCTTAGCACAGATACGCAGTATTTT. This sequence encodes CASSRRAGGLSTDTQYF.

The J gene is TRBJ1-4, the V gene TRBV2; D not certain. The length of the CDR3 is 12 residues. The germline gives CDR1 SNHLY, CDR2 FYNNEI. V gave up 3 bases and J gave up 4 bases, with 3 bases separating them. CDR3 in amino acids: CASSDGNEKLFF. For the CDR3, the DNA is TGTGCCAGCAGTGATGGTAATGAAAAACTGTTTTTT.

This clone was recorded once. The V call is TRBV19, the J call TRBJ2-6; no definite D call. The germline V gene encodes CDR1 LNHDA and CDR2 SQIVND (reference sequence). CDR3 size: 14 residues. V lost 7 bases and J lost 0, with 7 bases in between. For the CDR3, the DNA is TGTGCCAGTACATCGTTCTCTGGGGCCAACGTCCTGACTTTC. Its translation: CASTSFSGANVLTF.

CDR3 sequence: CASSVSGTGFNEQFF. The CDR3 nucleotides read TGTGCCAGCAGCGTATCGGGGACGGGGTTCAATGAGCAGTTCTTC. The chain recombines TRBV9 with TRBJ2-1; tentatively, D is TRBD1 or TRBD2 (5 bases each). Germline CDR1 SGDLS, CDR2 YYNGEE. V was clipped by 1 base and J by 6 bases, with 14 bases between them. The CDR3 spans 15 residues.

The chain couples TRBV7-2 to TRBJ2-5; TRBD1 is a possible D gene (7 bases). CDR1 is SGHTA, CDR2 FQGNSA, per germline. V shed 4 bases and J shed 7 bases, with 22 bases lying between them. The CDR3 is made up of 16 amino acids. As DNA, the CDR3 is TGTGCCAGCAGCTCTAAAACAGGGGACGGGAGATGGACCCAGTACTTC. The encoded protein is CASSSKTGDGRWTQYF.

The chain uses TRBV7-6 and TRBJ2-3; D ambiguous. V was clipped by 0 bases and J by 0 bases, with 4 bases between them. The CDR3 consists of 14 residues. The germline gives CDR1 SGHVS, CDR2 FNYEAQ. CDR3 amino acids: CASSLAASTDTQYF. The DNA for the CDR3 is TGTGCCAGCAGCTTAGCGGCTAGCACAGATACGCAGTATTTT.

This sequence joins TRBV5-6 and TRBJ1-5, with no clear D. Germline V gene sequence: CDR1 SGHDT, CDR2 YYEEEE. V dropped 0 bases and J dropped 1 base, with 11 bases sitting between them. This CDR3 region has 16 residues. CDR3: CASSLEAGSSNQPQHF. CDR3 sequence (DNA): TGTGCCAGCAGCTTGGAAGCAGGATCGAGCAATCAGCCCCAGCATTTT.

The genes are TRBV15 and TRBJ2-1, with 8 bases fitting TRBD1. Trimming removed 0 bases from V and 4 bases from J; junction bases left unmatched: 2. Germline V gene sequence: CDR1 LNHNV, CDR2 YYDKDF (reference sequence). The CDR3 is made up of 15 amino acids. The CDR3 region is CATSREQGAYNEQFF. In DNA form, the CDR3 reads TGTGCCACCAGCAGAGAGCAGGGGGCGTACAATGAGCAGTTCTTC. Drawing the rest from reference TRBV15 and TRBJ2-1, the complete variable domain is DAMVIQNPRYQVTQFGKPVTLSCSQTLNHNVMYWYQQKSSQAPKLLFHYYDKDFNNEADTPDNFQSRRPNTSFCFLDIRSPGLGDTAMYLCATSREQGAYNEQFFGPGTRLTVL.